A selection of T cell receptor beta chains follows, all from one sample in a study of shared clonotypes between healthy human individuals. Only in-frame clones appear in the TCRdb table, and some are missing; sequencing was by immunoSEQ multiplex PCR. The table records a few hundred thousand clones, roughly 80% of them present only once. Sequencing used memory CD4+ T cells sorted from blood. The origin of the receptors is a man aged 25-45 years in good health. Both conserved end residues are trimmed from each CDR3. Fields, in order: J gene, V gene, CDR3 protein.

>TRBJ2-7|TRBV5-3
ARSEGGQGVSYEQY
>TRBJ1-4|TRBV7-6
ASSHLRGHGEKLF
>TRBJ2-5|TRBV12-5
ASGFRDTYSGSRETQY
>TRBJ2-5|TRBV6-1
ASSIQDRKETQY
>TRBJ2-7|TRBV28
ASSPSPLRLDEQY
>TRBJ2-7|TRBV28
ASSSAGAFSEQY
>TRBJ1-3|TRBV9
ASSADHSGNTIY
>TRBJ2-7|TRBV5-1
ASSLLWTSGYEQY
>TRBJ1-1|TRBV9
ASSSYSNTEAF
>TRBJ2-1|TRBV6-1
ASSKVGGEVTEQF
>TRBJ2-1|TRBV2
ASSIINEQF
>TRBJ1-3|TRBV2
ASSGGSGTHTGNTIY
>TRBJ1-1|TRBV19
ASSIIRAEAF
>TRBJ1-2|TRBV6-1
ASSEGPADGYT
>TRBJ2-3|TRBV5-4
ASSMKGASTDTQY
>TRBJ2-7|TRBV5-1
ASSLQGGLYEQY
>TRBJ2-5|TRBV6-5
ASSGWGETQY
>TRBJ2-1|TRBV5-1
ASSWDRRNLAGGPDEQF
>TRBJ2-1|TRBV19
ASSTPPGTGPYNEQF
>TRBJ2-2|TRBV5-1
ASSPEPGTAGELF
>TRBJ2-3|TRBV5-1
ASSSTGTSEDTQY
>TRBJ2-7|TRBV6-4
ASRTGIHYEQY
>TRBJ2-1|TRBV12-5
ASGLPPGEQF
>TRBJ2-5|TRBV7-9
ASSTTGTGMRETQY
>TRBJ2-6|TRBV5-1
ASSLFSSGANVLT
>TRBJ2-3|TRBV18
ASSATVRNTDTQY
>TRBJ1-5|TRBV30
AWSSLGSNQPQH
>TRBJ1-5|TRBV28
ASSLFGPQH
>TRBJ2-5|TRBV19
ASSPGTGWQETQY
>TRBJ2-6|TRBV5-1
ASSSPDSSGANVLT
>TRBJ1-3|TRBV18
ASSPQHGSGNTIY
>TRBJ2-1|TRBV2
ASIPLGQGGYNEQF
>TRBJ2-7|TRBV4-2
ASSQVDYEQY
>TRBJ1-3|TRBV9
ASSSLSDGNTIY
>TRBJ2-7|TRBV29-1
SVSDSGTGIYEQY
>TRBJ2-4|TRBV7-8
ASSLGGASNIQY